This TCR beta chain appears in the sequencing data of a study of blood T cell repertoires in COVID-19. Study information: Samples representing acute and convalescent COVID-19 were sourced from the United States, Italy and Spain. T cells, B-cell-depleted T cells, or PBMCs supplied cDNA or gDNA.

Original processing notes: Estimation of nucleated cell counts was performed using reference gene primer amplification. Generated by immunoSEQ multiplex PCR, the TCRdb table keeps only in-frame clones and is missing some. The D gene and trimming were derived from the DNA, and the V and J assignments and clone size from that table. Of approximately 210,000 clones in the sample, approximately 84% were seen once. CDR1 and CDR2 from the germline V gene are MDHEN and SYDVKM. This CDR3 contains 16 residues. With V trimmed by 4 bases and J by 2 bases, 5 bases remained unmatched. The sequence derives from a woman in her fifties or sixties with active or convalescent COVID-19. The chain has TRBV28 and TRBJ1-5, with 10 bases identical to TRBD1. The sequencing sample was made of peripheral blood. The CDR3 is CASSSAGTGGNQPQHF. Written as DNA, the CDR3 is TGTGCCAGCAGTTCAGCCGGGACAGGGGGCAATCAGCCCCAGCATTTT.